Below, 9 T cell receptor beta chains from the same sample are listed, as sequenced in a study of PD-1 blockade in classical Hodgkin lymphoma. Autologous stem cell transplantation was followed by relapse in every patient, and brentuximab vedotin exposure varied. Assay: immunoSEQ multiplex PCR; the TCRdb copy retains only in-frame clones and omits some. This table holds 25,000 to 30,000 clones, 78% found once. Sequences were derived from peripheral blood mononuclear cells (PBMCs), sampled before the second cycle of nivolumab. These receptors came from a human donor with classical Hodgkin lymphoma.

Worth noting for this clone: At one end, the junction sequence differs from germline, possibly due to a read error. The chain uses TRBV7-7 and TRBJ2-5; weak D call: TRBD1 (6 bases). The CDR3 loop spans 15 amino acids. Germline V CDR1 and CDR2: SSHAT, FNYEAQ (reference sequence). For the CDR3, the DNA is TGTGCTAGCAGCCAAACAGGGATAGGGCAAGAGACCCAGTACTTC. The encoded protein is CASSQTGIGQETQYF.

The V call is TRBV19, the J call TRBJ1-2, with D unclear. From germline, CDR1 is LNHDA and CDR2 SQIVND (reference sequence). The CDR3 totals 14 residues. Trimming left V 6 bases short and J 1 base short, with 12 bases between. The CDR3 DNA follows: TGTGCCAGTAGAGGCGGGCCCTTTAACTATGGCTACACCTTC. Its translation: CASRGGPFNYGYTF. The whole variable domain, remainder taken from reference TRBV19 and TRBJ1-2, is DGGITQSPKYLFRKEGQNVTLSCEQNLNHDAMYWYRQDPGQGLRLIYYSQIVNDFQKGDIAEGYSVSREKKESFPLTVTSAQKNPTAFYLCASRGGPFNYGYTFGSGTRLTVV.

The V gene is TRBV7-2, the J gene TRBJ2-2, with a weak D call TRBD1 (6 bases). V lost 4 bases, J lost 4 bases, and 13 bases lay in between. Germline CDR1 reads SGHTA; CDR2 reads FQGNSA. The CDR3 extends over 15 amino acids. CDR3 in amino acids: CASSYQQGFTGELFF. CDR3 DNA sequence: TGTGCCAGCAGCTACCAACAGGGATTCACCGGGGAGCTGTTTTTT.

The chain links TRBV10-3 to TRBJ2-5, with 10 bases lining up with TRBD2. This CDR3 spans 14 amino acids. V lost 6 bases, J lost 2 bases, and 3 bases stayed unmatched. Germline CDR1 is ENHRY and CDR2 is SYGVKD. This CDR3 reads CAIRIAGGQETQYF. The CDR3 region has the DNA TGTGCCATCAGGATAGCGGGGGGTCAAGAGACCCAGTACTTC.

V gene TRBV7-9 combines with J gene TRBJ1-1, with D unresolved. V was cut by 1 base and J by 1 base, with 7 bases left in between. The CDR3 has 14 amino acids. The germline V gene encodes CDR1 SEHNR and CDR2 FQNEAQ (reference sequence). The CDR3 nucleotides are TGTGCCAGCAGCTTAGTACAGACGAACACTGAAGCTTTCTTT. Protein sequence: CASSLVQTNTEAFF.

The J gene is TRBJ1-6, the V gene TRBV7-6; 8 bases line up with TRBD1. The CDR3 covers 16 residues. Germline V gene sequence: CDR1 SGHVS, CDR2 FNYEAQ. Germline trimming cut 5 bases from V and 5 bases from J; bases unmatched to any gene: 8. Here the CDR3 reads CASSQRTGLNNSPLHF. The CDR3 DNA reads as TGTGCCAGCAGCCAGCGGACAGGGCTCAATAATTCACCCCTCCACTTT.

This clone was counted a single time. The V and J genes are TRBV19 and TRBJ2-7; a possible D gene is TRBD1 (5 bases). The CDR3 runs 15 residues. V lost 3 bases to trimming and J lost 3 bases, with 15 bases between them. Germline V gene sequence: CDR1 LNHDA, CDR2 SQIVND (reference sequence). CDR3 coding DNA: TGTGCCAGTAGTATCTCGACAGCTCCTAACTACGAGCAGTACTTC. Its translation: CASSISTAPNYEQYF. Full variable domain (outside the CDR3, taken from reference TRBV19 and TRBJ2-7): DGGITQSPKYLFRKEGQNVTLSCEQNLNHDAMYWYRQDPGQGLRLIYYSQIVNDFQKGDIAEGYSVSREKKESFPLTVTSAQKNPTAFYLCASSISTAPNYEQYFGPGTRLTVT.

The chain recombines TRBV9 with TRBJ1-6; D not resolved. CDR1 is SGDLS, CDR2 YYNGEE, per germline. Trimming shortened V by 4 bases and J by 5 bases, and 13 bases separated the two germline ends. This CDR3 comprises 15 residues. CDR3 loop: CASSPTATDNSPLHF. The CDR3 DNA reads as TGTGCCAGCAGCCCCACGGCTACGGATAATTCACCCCTCCACTTT.

The chain employs TRBV7-3 and TRBJ2-1, with D possibly being TRBD1 or TRBD2 (5 bases each). Germline lookup yields CDR1 SGHTA and CDR2 FQGTGA. Deletions cut 3 bases from V and 6 bases from J, with 9 bases between. This CDR3 spans 13 amino acids. This chain's CDR3 is CASSLGTVNEQFF. CDR3 DNA sequence: TGTGCCAGCAGCTTGGGGACGGTCAATGAGCAGTTCTTC.